Listed here are 29 T cell receptor beta chains from one sample, sequenced in a study of T cells after yellow fever vaccination (dated by TCRdb to the late 2010s). The library was generated by 5' RACE. The reads were generated on an Illumina NovaSeq 6000. TCRdb reprocessing: public reads trimmed at Q25 with fastp, clones called with MiXCR, in-frame beta chains kept. Merged by CDR3 protein, the rows form single entries marked with the most common genes and DNA. The sample has roughly 400,000 distinct CDR3 sequences on record, approximately 18% of them singletons. Of the sample, about 18% falls within the top ten clones. According to the study, the label for this sample's treatment or condition signals: live attenuated yellow fever vaccine strain. The sample here was PBMCs, taken before the yellow fever booster vaccination. The source is a man between 18 and 35 years old who received the YFV17D yellow fever vaccine.

This clonotype was picked up many times. This sequence joins TRBV12-3 or TRBV12-4 and TRBJ1-3, with D uncertain. Trimming stripped 2 bases from V and 4 bases from J, with 27 bases between. The CDR3 loop spans 20 amino acids. CDR3: CASSLRASSWGRGEGNTIYF. CDR3 DNA: TGTGCCAGCAGTTTAAGAGCCTCTTCGTGGGGTCGCGGGGAGGGAAACACCATATATTTT.

This clonotype was found a few times. The chain couples TRBV12-3 or TRBV12-4 to TRBJ2-7; D gene ambiguous. V lost 5 bases and J lost 0, with 11 bases in between. The CDR3 is 14 amino acids. CDR3 loop: CASSLFMSSYEQYF. As DNA, the CDR3 is TGTGCCAGCAGTCTTTTTATGAGCTCCTACGAGCAGTACTTC.

This clonotype appeared a few times. The V call is TRBV7-6, the J call TRBJ2-3; D is possibly TRBD1 or TRBD2 (5 bases each). Germline CDR1 SGHVS, CDR2 FNYEAQ. V was trimmed by 0 bases and J by 4 bases, leaving 17 bases between them. The CDR3 extends over 17 amino acids. The CDR3 protein is CASSLAVLGPRADTQYF. In nucleotides, the CDR3 is TGTGCCAGCAGCTTAGCGGTTTTGGGGCCGAGGGCAGATACGCAGTATTTT.

The J gene is TRBJ1-1, the V gene TRBV20-1; D is unresolved. V lost 3 bases and J 1 base, leaving 12 bases between the germline ends. Germline V gene sequence: CDR1 DFQATT, CDR2 SNEGSKA (reference sequence). The CDR3 extends over 14 amino acids. This CDR3 reads CSARVVSGNTEAFF. In DNA, the CDR3 is TGCAGTGCTAGGGTTGTGTCGGGGAACACTGAAGCTTTCTTT.

This rearrangement joins TRBV6-2 or TRBV6-3 to TRBJ2-3; possible D gene TRBD2, 5 bases. The CDR3 is 14 amino acids. Germline CDR1 MNHEY, CDR2 SVGEGT. The V end lost 8 bases, the J end lost 0 bases, and 12 bases lay between the germline ends. CDR3 sequence reads: CASDRGTSTDTQYF. In DNA, the CDR3 is TGTGCCAGCGATCGGGGAACTAGCACAGATACGCAGTATTTT.

This clonotype was counted between two and nine times. The J gene is TRBJ1-3, the V gene TRBV10-3; D uncertain. Trimming pared 3 bases from V and 8 bases from J, leaving 8 bases between. CDR3 size: 12 residues. Germline V lookup: CDR1 ENHRY, CDR2 SYGVKD. This CDR3 is CAISDQVDTIYF. CDR3 nucleotide sequence: TGTGCCATCAGTGATCAGGTAGACACCATATATTTT.

This chain joins TRBV6-1 and TRBJ2-7; D call uncertain. This CDR3 is 15 amino acids long. Germline V lookup: CDR1 MNHNS, CDR2 SASEGT. Trimming stripped 6 bases from V and 0 bases from J, with 15 bases between. As DNA, the CDR3 is TGTGCCAGCAGAGCTCAGGCCCTAATCTCCTACGAGCAGTACTTC. It is translated as CASRAQALISYEQYF.

In this sample, this clonotype turned up a few times. The rearrangement joins TRBV14 to TRBJ2-5; 10 bases agree with TRBD2. Germline CDR1 and CDR2: SGHDN and FVKESK. This CDR3 region has 18 residues. Losses at the gene ends were 3 bases for V and 1 base for J; bases not matched to a gene: 11. CDR3 region: CASSHRAELAGLQETQYF. CDR3 bases: TGTGCCAGCAGCCACCGGGCGGAACTAGCGGGGCTCCAAGAGACCCAGTACTTC.

The chain joins TRBV9 to TRBJ2-1; TRBD2 aligns across 7 bases. Germline V gives CDR1 SGDLS, CDR2 YYNGEE. The CDR3 runs to 16 residues. With 4 bases clipped from V and 3 bases from J, the junction kept 10 bases outside the gene matches. CDR3 residues: CASSRRVAGSYNEQFF. The CDR3 DNA follows: TGTGCCAGCAGCCGCCGGGTAGCGGGTAGCTACAATGAGCAGTTCTTC.

In its sample, this clonotype was seen a few times. V and J are TRBV7-9 and TRBJ2-5, with 8 bases aligning to TRBD2. The V and J ends lost 4 bases and 3 bases, in that order; junction bases with no gene match: 1. Germline loops: CDR1 SEHNR, CDR2 FQNEAQ (reference sequence). This CDR3 has 13 amino acids. The CDR3 sequence: CASSWGLEETQYF. As DNA, the CDR3 is TGTGCCAGCAGCTGGGGACTAGAAGAGACCCAGTACTTC.

The V gene is TRBV9, the J gene TRBJ2-3, with D unclear. The CDR3 totals 13 residues. V was cut by 6 bases and J by 3 bases, with 11 bases left in between. In germline, CDR1 is SGDLS, CDR2 YYNGEE. The CDR3: CASNPGQTDTQYF. DNA of the CDR3: TGTGCCAGCAATCCGGGCCAAACAGATACGCAGTATTTT.

Only a few counts were recorded for this clonotype. V usage is TRBV11-2 and J usage is TRBJ1-1; no definite D call. Trimming left V 4 bases short and J 4 bases short, with 7 bases between. The CDR3 is made up of 12 amino acids. The germline gives CDR1 SGHAT, CDR2 FQNNGV. The CDR3 protein is CASSSRTTEAFF. In nucleotides, the CDR3 is TGTGCCAGCAGCTCAAGGACCACTGAAGCTTTCTTT.

J is TRBJ1-1 and V is TRBV9; D uncertain. This CDR3 has 14 residues. Germline V gene sequence: CDR1 SGDLS, CDR2 YYNGEE. The V gene lost 0 bases and the J gene lost 1 base, with 7 bases spanning the gap. In DNA form, the CDR3 reads TGTGCCAGCAGCGTAGTTCCCGGGAACACTGAAGCTTTCTTT. This gives the protein CASSVVPGNTEAFF.

This clonotype was observed at least ten times. The gene calls are TRBV5-1 and TRBJ1-2, with D possibly being TRBD1 (5 bases). This CDR3 is built from 12 residues. Germline V CDR1 and CDR2: SGHRS, YFSETQ. The germline V and J ends were trimmed by 4 bases and 4 bases, with 8 bases remaining between them. The chain's CDR3 is CASSQGPYGYTF. CDR3 nucleotides: TGCGCCAGCAGCCAGGGCCCCTATGGCTACACCTTC.

The chain employs TRBV6-6 and TRBJ1-1; maybe TRBD1 (5 bases). The V end was cut by 1 base, the J end by 3 bases, with 18 bases between. Germline assignment: CDR1 MNHNY and CDR2 SVGAGI (reference sequence). The CDR3 sequence is 17 residues long. This CDR3 reads CASSYFRPRGGDTEAFF. CDR3 bases: TGTGCCAGCAGTTACTTTCGCCCCCGGGGAGGGGACACTGAAGCTTTCTTT.

The chain uses TRBV6-5 and TRBJ2-5; D is undetermined. The CDR3 is made up of 14 amino acids. Trimming removed 0 bases at V and 3 bases at J, with 8 bases between. CDR1 and CDR2 (germline): MNHEY, SVGAGI. CDR3 loop: CASSYSYGEETQYF. The CDR3 DNA sequence: TGTGCCAGCAGTTACTCGTACGGAGAAGAGACCCAGTACTTC.

This clonotype turned up a few times. The chain links TRBV7-8 to TRBJ1-1, with a possible D match to TRBD1 (5 bases). Deletions cut 5 bases from V and 5 bases from J, with 18 bases between. This CDR3 has 15 amino acids. Germline-derived CDR1 and CDR2 are SGHVS and FQNEAQ. CDR3 bases: TGTGCCAGCAGCGGACGGGACCGAGCAGGAACTGAAGCTTTCTTT. Translating gives CASSGRDRAGTEAFF.

The rearrangement joins TRBV6-2 or TRBV6-3 to TRBJ1-1, with unresolved D. The CDR3 totals 11 residues. Trimming left V 2 bases short and J 7 bases short, with 5 bases between. CDR1 is MNHEY and CDR2 is SVGEGT in the germline V gene. As DNA, the CDR3 is TGTGCCAGCAGTTACCCAGGTGAAGCTTTCTTT. The encoded protein is CASSYPGEAFF.

V gene TRBV7-9 combines with J gene TRBJ2-5, with 8 bases matching TRBD2. V gave up 3 bases and J gave up 5 bases; unmatched junction bases: 8. Germline CDR1 is SEHNR and CDR2 is FQNEAQ (reference sequence). This CDR3 is built from 15 residues. For the CDR3, the DNA is TGTGCCAGCAGCTTCGGGACCGGGGGGGAGGAGACCCAGTACTTC. Protein: CASSFGTGGEETQYF.

This clonotype was detected a few times. The rearrangement uses TRBV5-4 and TRBJ2-5, with 11 bases fitting TRBD1. Germline V CDR1 and CDR2: SGHNT, YYREEE (reference sequence). CDR3 size: 15 residues. V dropped 3 bases and J dropped 3; count of bases not matched to a gene: 4. The CDR3 loop reads CASSSGQGAKETQYF. DNA of the CDR3: TGTGCCAGCAGCTCAGGACAGGGGGCGAAAGAGACCCAGTACTTC.

V is TRBV18 and J is TRBJ2-5; 7 nucleotides line up with TRBD1. Germline CDR1 is KGHSH and CDR2 is LQKENI. The CDR3 length is 15 residues. V lost 3 bases and J lost 5; bases outside the gene matches: 9. Here the CDR3 reads CASSPYRGQQETQYF. CDR3 bases: TGTGCCAGCTCACCGTACAGGGGCCAACAGGAGACCCAGTACTTC.

This clonotype was counted only a few times. The rearrangement uses TRBV4-1 and TRBJ1-5, with D possibly being TRBD1 (5 bases). CDR1 MGHRA and CDR2 YSYEKL come from the germline V gene. This CDR3 comprises 16 residues. V lost 0 bases and J lost 4, with 13 bases in between. As DNA, the CDR3 is TGCGCCAGCAGCCAAGATCCCGGGGCAGGTAATCAGCCCCAGCATTTT. Encoded protein: CASSQDPGAGNQPQHF.

The genes are TRBV19 and TRBJ2-4; 8 bases map to TRBD1. Germline V gene lookup returns CDR1 LNHDA and CDR2 SQIVND (reference sequence). The CDR3 consists of 12 residues. The V gene end was trimmed by 7 bases and the J gene end by 8 bases; junction bases not matched to a gene: 4. This chain's CDR3 is CASKQGEDIQYF. CDR3 nucleotide sequence: TGTGCCAGTAAACAGGGGGAGGACATTCAGTACTTC.

The V gene is TRBV6-5, the J gene TRBJ1-1; 8 bases align to TRBD1. V lost 6 bases to trimming and J lost 4 bases; unmatched junction nucleotides: 4. Germline assignment: CDR1 MNHEY and CDR2 SVGAGI. CDR3 length: 13 residues. The CDR3 DNA sequence: TGTGCCAGCAGAATCACAGGGGGCACTGAAGCTTTCTTT. Protein: CASRITGGTEAFF.

This clonotype showed up just a few times. The chain is built from TRBV10-3 and TRBJ1-2; 7 bases align to TRBD1. The germline gives CDR1 ENHRY, CDR2 SYGVKD. Trimming took 0 bases from V and 2 from J; bases not matched to a gene: 3. This CDR3 comprises 15 residues. The CDR3 protein is CAISESPTGNYGYTF. CDR3 DNA: TGTGCCATCAGTGAGTCGCCGACAGGGAACTATGGCTACACCTTC.

The chain recombines TRBV9 with TRBJ1-4; no clear D gene. The germline gives CDR1 SGDLS, CDR2 YYNGEE. The CDR3 sequence is 14 residues long. V dropped 1 base and J dropped 7 bases, with 11 bases sitting between them. The CDR3 loop is CASSVTGVGEKLFF. The CDR3 bases are TGTGCCAGCAGCGTAACCGGGGTTGGTGAAAAACTGTTTTTT.

This clonotype was detected only a few times. The V gene is TRBV5-1, the J gene TRBJ2-4, with D tentatively TRBD1 or TRBD2 (5 bases each). The CDR3 length is 12 residues. From germline, CDR1 is SGHRS and CDR2 YFSETQ. Trimming pared 0 bases from V and 9 bases from J, leaving 7 bases between. The CDR3 DNA reads as TGCGCCAGCAGCTTGGTTGGGACCATTCAGTACTTC. Translated, it gives CASSLVGTIQYF. Together with reference TRBV5-1 and TRBJ2-4, the CDR3 gives the full variable domain: KAGVTQTPRYLIKTRGQQVTLSCSPISGHRSVSWYQQTPGQGLQFLFEYFSETQRNKGNFPGRFSGRQFSNSRSEMNVSTLELGDSALYLCASSLVGTIQYFGAGTRLSVL.

The chain links TRBV6-2 or TRBV6-3 to TRBJ2-1, with a weak D call TRBD1 (5 bases). Germline lookup yields CDR1 MNHEY and CDR2 SVGEGT. Trimming shortened V by 2 bases and J by 10 bases, and 12 bases separated the two germline ends. This CDR3 is 13 amino acids long. DNA of the CDR3: TGTGCCAGCAGTTACCCCAGGGATGAGGAGCAGTTCTTC. It is translated as CASSYPRDEEQFF.

This clonotype has ten or more counts. The J gene is TRBJ2-3, the V gene TRBV7-2; 8 bases align to TRBD2. This CDR3 has 15 amino acids. J gave up 4 bases and V 3 bases, and 6 bases lay outside the gene matches. Germline V gives CDR1 SGHTA, CDR2 FQGNSA. In DNA form, the CDR3 reads TGTGCCAGCAGCTTGGAGCGGGGGAGACCAGATACGCAGTATTTT. Its translation is CASSLERGRPDTQYF.